This TCR beta chain was profiled in a study of T-cell memory formation after mild COVID-19. Study-level points and caveats: Proof of SARS-CoV-2 specificity was absent for the second-wave clones that crested on day 37. Cross-reactive memory apparently joined, as some responding clones appeared in pre-infection memory.

The V end was cut by 2 bases, the J end by 7 bases, with 8 bases between. Germline V gene lookup returns CDR1 LGHDT and CDR2 YNNKEL (reference sequence). The CDR3 length is 12 residues. TCRdb re-derived calls from the 5' RACE reads in MiXCR, one entry per CDR3 protein. The table lists more than 35,000 distinct CDR3 sequences, 5.5% to 7% of them singletons. On this clonotype: No antigen is known for it.

Sequenced sample: PBMCs or a T cell subset sorted from them (not recorded which). This clonotype was obtained from an adult who had mild COVID-19 (a few samples of this study predate the infection). Cell type and time point are not known. The gene calls are TRBV3-1 and TRBJ1-2; no clear D. The CDR3 protein is CASSQRGAGYTF. The CDR3, as DNA: TGTGCCAGCAGCCAAAGAGGAGCTGGCTACACCTTC.